The 3 T cell receptor beta chains below were found in one sample sequenced in a study of identical twins. Via MiXCR, TCRdb re-called the 5' RACE reads, giving one row per CDR3 protein. The sample has fewer than 900,000 distinct CDR3 sequences; 21% are singletons. The sample also formed part of further work on T cells expressing NK-cell markers.

The sequenced sample was PBMCs. Every receptor here comes from a woman aged 18-29 years in good health.

The chain recombines TRBV12-3 or TRBV12-4 with TRBJ1-3, with 7 bases that match TRBD1. V lost 5 bases, J lost 4 bases, and 5 bases stayed unmatched. The CDR3 totals 14 residues. The chain's CDR3 is CASSGTAWGNTIYF. The CDR3 DNA is TGTGCCAGCAGTGGGACAGCCTGGGGAAACACCATATATTTT.

With regard to this clonotype: No conserved phenylalanine or tryptophan ends this CDR3, so it is likely a read error. V and J are TRBV10-3 and TRBJ2-7; unclear D gene. This CDR3 has 11 residues. Germline assignment: CDR1 ENHRY and CDR2 SYGVKD. Trimming removed 4 bases at V and 3 bases at J, with 4 bases between. CDR3: CAISVGYEQYL. For the CDR3, the DNA is TGTGCCATCAGTGTCGGCTACGAGCAGTACCTC.

This sequence joins TRBV9 and TRBJ2-3; the D gene could be TRBD1 or TRBD2 (7 bases each). Germline V lookup: CDR1 SGDLS, CDR2 YYNGEE. The CDR3 sequence is 14 residues long. V dropped 3 bases and J dropped 5 bases, with 13 bases sitting between them. The CDR3 coding sequence is TGTGCCAGCAGCGCAGGGGGGGATGGAGATACGCAGTATTTT. It specifies CASSAGGDGDTQYF.